These 30 T cell receptor beta chains share one sample of origin, sequenced in a study of T cell repertoires in cytomegalovirus infection. TCRdb re-derived calls from the reads in MiXCR, one entry per CDR3 protein. The sample shows about 920,000 distinct CDR3 sequences, 30% to 40% of them seen only once. No antigen has been assigned to these receptors. Source: cultured CD8+ T cells from PBMCs, taken from culture after CMV antigen stimulation. The receptors here all came from a human donor in good health (CMV status not recorded). Some clones in this sample may be carry-over from other donors' samples.

This clonotype was detected a few times. V and J are TRBV10-3 and TRBJ1-2; TRBD1 aligns across 7 bases. The germline CDR1 and CDR2 sequences are ENHRY and SYGVKD. The length of the CDR3 is 12 residues. V lost 7 bases to trimming and J lost 7 bases; unmatched junction nucleotides: 6. The CDR3 is CAIMEGARGYTF. The CDR3 DNA sequence: TGTGCCATCATGGAGGGGGCGCGTGGCTACACCTTC.

At least ten counts were recorded for this clonotype. The CDR3 nucleotides are TGTGCCAGCATCCTTCAGGGTTCCTACGAGCAGTACTTC. It specifies CASILQGSYEQYF. The chain joins TRBV7-9 to TRBJ2-7; TRBD1 might be the D (5 bases). Germline V lookup: CDR1 SEHNR, CDR2 FQNEAQ (reference sequence). Trimming took 7 bases from V and 1 from J, leaving 11 bases between them. The CDR3 is made up of 13 amino acids.

This chain connects TRBV25-1 to TRBJ1-1; D call uncertain. The CDR3 loop spans 15 amino acids. V lost 1 base, J lost 3 bases, and 12 bases lay in between. CDR1 is MGHDK, CDR2 SYGVNS, per germline. CDR3 amino acids: CASSESTEGYTEAFF. The CDR3 DNA reads TGTGCCAGCAGTGAATCCACAGAGGGTTACACTGAAGCTTTCTTT.

This chain joins TRBV14 and TRBJ1-6; D call uncertain. The germline V gene encodes CDR1 SGHDN and CDR2 FVKESK. V gave up 4 bases and J gave up 0 bases, with 7 bases separating them. The length of the CDR3 is 15 residues. The CDR3 nucleotides are TGTGCCAGCAGCCGCCGTGTCTCCTATAATTCACCCCTCCACTTT. Translated: CASSRRVSYNSPLHF.

This clonotype was counted a few times. This chain links TRBV15 with TRBJ2-3; 8 bases align to TRBD1. V shed 6 bases, J shed 4 bases, and the junction held 0 bases outside the gene matches. Looked up from germline, CDR1 is LNHNV and CDR2 is YYDKDF (reference sequence). This CDR3 region has 12 residues. The CDR3 region has the DNA TGTGCCACCAGACAGGGGGCAGATACGCAGTATTTT. This encodes CATRQGADTQYF.

This clonotype was seen only a few times. The chain joins TRBV12-5 to TRBJ1-1; D gene uncertain. V was trimmed by 4 bases and J by 0 bases, leaving 9 bases between them. The V gene's germline CDR1 is LGHNT and CDR2 FRNRAP. This CDR3 is built from 14 residues. CDR3 region: CASGSGSLNTEAFF. Here the CDR3 DNA reads TGTGCTAGTGGTTCTGGCAGTTTGAACACTGAAGCTTTCTTT.

The sample holds a few counts of this clonotype. The chain employs TRBV5-6 and TRBJ1-2; D is perhaps TRBD1 (5 bases). The germline V and J ends were trimmed by 4 bases and 5 bases, with 15 bases remaining between them. Germline V gene data show CDR1 as SGHDT and CDR2 as YYEEEE. The CDR3 runs 14 residues. The chain's CDR3 is CASSPGRGGYGYTF. The CDR3 region has the DNA TGTGCCAGCAGCCCGGGACGGGGGGGATATGGCTACACCTTC.

In regard to this clonotype: A much larger clone differs by one base, so this may be a read error. The CDR3 DNA is TGTGCCAGCAGCTTAGATCTAGCGGGGGGGACCTACAATGAGCAGTTCTTC. Amino acids: CASSLDLAGGTYNEQFF. The rearrangement joins TRBV7-6 to TRBJ2-1; 12 nucleotides agree with TRBD2. Trimming removed 1 base from V and 2 bases from J; junction bases left unmatched: 3. The CDR3 extends over 17 amino acids. The germline V gene has CDR1 SGHVS and CDR2 FNYEAQ.

The V call is TRBV7-2, the J call TRBJ1-5, with D maybe TRBD1 (6 bases). Trimming removed 5 bases from V and 2 bases from J, with 16 bases in between. CDR1 is SGHTA, CDR2 FQGNSA, per germline. The CDR3 is 16 residues long. The DNA for the CDR3 is TGTGCCAGCAGCGGGGGGTGGGGGCAACGCAATCAGCCCCAGCATTTT. As protein: CASSGGWGQRNQPQHF.

Concerning this clonotype itself: One end of the junction does not line up with germline, which may come from a read error. The chain couples TRBV5-5 to TRBJ2-1; TRBD2 might be the D (6 bases). CDR1 is SGHKS, CDR2 YYEKEE, per germline (reference sequence). There are 14 residues in the CDR3. Here the CDR3 DNA reads TGTGCCAACAGCCCGACCTGGGGGGTCGCTGAGCAGTTCTTC. Translating it yields CANSPTWGVAEQFF.

Details on this clonotype: A read error is possible here, since a much larger clone lies one base away. The chain is built from TRBV7-6 and TRBJ2-3; 15 positions match TRBD2. CDR3 size: 17 residues. Germline V gene sequence: CDR1 SGHVS, CDR2 FNYEAQ. CDR3 residues: CTSSPWTSGGAADTQYF. As DNA, the CDR3 is TGTACCAGCAGCCCATGGACTAGCGGGGGGGCCGCAGATACGCAGTATTTT.

V gene TRBV5-1 combines with J gene TRBJ2-3, with TRBD1 identical over 9 bases. Germline CDR1 reads SGHRS; CDR2 reads YFSETQ. Trimming cost V 3 bases and J 4 bases; bases outside gene matches: 6. The CDR3 length is 15 residues. The CDR3 region is CASSSDRGNPDTQYF. The CDR3 DNA reads TGCGCCAGCAGCTCGGACAGGGGCAATCCAGATACGCAGTATTTT.

This chain links TRBV6-5 with TRBJ2-7, with D perhaps matching TRBD1 or TRBD2 (5 bases each). Germline CDR1 and CDR2: MNHEY and SVGAGI. The CDR3 spans 13 residues. The ends were cut back, 6 bases at V and 6 bases at J, with 15 bases in the middle. DNA of the CDR3: TGTGCCAGCAGGGAAGGGGACGAGGGCGAGCAGTACTTC. Protein: CASREGDEGEQYF.

This clonotype was found a few times. The genes are TRBV4-1 and TRBJ2-5; no reliable D call. The germline V gene encodes CDR1 MGHRA and CDR2 YSYEKL. Trimming cost V 2 bases and J 2 bases, with 9 bases left between them. The CDR3 spans 14 residues. The CDR3: CASSQLSEQETQYF. The CDR3 DNA reads as TGCGCCAGCAGCCAATTGTCTGAACAAGAGACCCAGTACTTC.

V usage is TRBV5-1 and J usage is TRBJ1-1; D may be TRBD1 (5 bases). The CDR3 spans 15 residues. V shed 0 bases and J shed 1 base, with 10 bases lying between them. Germline CDR1 SGHRS, CDR2 YFSETQ. CDR3 protein: CASSLAATGNTEAFF. In DNA, the CDR3 is TGCGCCAGCAGCTTGGCGGCAACAGGGAACACTGAAGCTTTCTTT.

This clonotype was observed a few times. A single base separates this from a much larger clone, so it may be a read error. The chain couples TRBV7-9 to TRBJ2-7; D possibly corresponds to TRBD2 (6 bases). The ends were cut back, 2 bases at V and 5 bases at J, with 7 bases in the middle. From germline, CDR1 is SEHNR and CDR2 FQNEAQ (reference sequence). This CDR3 is 12 amino acids long. CDR3 amino acids: CASSLTSNEQYF. CDR3 bases: TGTGCCAGCAGCTTAACTAGCAACGAGCAGTACTTC.

The V and J genes are TRBV6-6 and TRBJ1-1; D is unresolved. V lost 7 bases and J lost 3, with 12 bases in between. CDR1 and CDR2 from the germline V gene are MNHNY and SVGAGI (reference sequence). CDR3 size: 13 residues. The CDR3 nucleotides read TGTGCCAGCAAATACGTAAGGGACACTGAAGCTTTCTTT. Protein product: CASKYVRDTEAFF.

The chain combines TRBV28 with TRBJ2-7, with D perhaps matching TRBD1 (5 bases). Trimming shortened V by 4 bases and J by 0 bases, and 19 bases separated the two germline ends. CDR3 length: 17 amino acids. Germline lookup yields CDR1 MDHEN and CDR2 SYDVKM. CDR3 sequence: CASSSAVGRVTSYEQYF. The CDR3, as DNA: TGTGCCAGCAGTTCGGCGGTTGGCAGGGTCACCTCCTACGAGCAGTACTTC.

This clonotype was detected a few times. The chain has TRBV2 and TRBJ1-2, with TRBD1 matching 7 bases. This CDR3 comprises 14 residues. Trimming removed 7 bases from V and 8 bases from J; junction bases left unmatched: 13. The germline V gene has CDR1 SNHLY and CDR2 FYNNEI. In DNA form, the CDR3 reads TGTGCCAGCAACCCTCAAAACAGGGGTGAGGGCTACACCTTC. Protein sequence: CASNPQNRGEGYTF.

This clonotype was seen more than once but under ten times. The rearrangement joins TRBV6-6 to TRBJ1-6; TRBD1 matches 7 bases. The CDR3 has 19 residues. Germline loops: CDR1 MNHNY, CDR2 SVGAGI (reference sequence). V shed 4 bases, J shed 0 bases, and the junction held 12 bases outside the gene matches. In nucleotides, the CDR3 is TGTGCCAGCAGTTCACCACGAGACAGGGCTAGCTCCTATAATTCACCCCTCCACTTT. It translates to CASSSPRDRASSYNSPLHF.

CDR3 in DNA: TGCGCCAGCAGCCAAGTCGAGTCCTACAATGAGCAGTTCTTC. It is translated as CASSQVESYNEQFF. The gene calls are TRBV4-3 and TRBJ2-1, with D unclear. Germline V gene sequence: CDR1 LGHNA, CDR2 YSLEER. The V end was cut by 1 base, the J end by 1 base, with 5 bases between. The CDR3 is made up of 14 amino acids.

There are many counts of this clonotype. V usage is TRBV10-2 and J usage is TRBJ2-2, with D uncertain. V was clipped by 7 bases and J by 0 bases, with 12 bases between them. Germline CDR1 and CDR2: WSHSY and SAAADI. The CDR3 sequence is 15 residues long. CDR3 in amino acids: CASNRPPANTGELFF. CDR3 bases: TGCGCCAGCAACCGTCCACCTGCGAACACCGGGGAGCTGTTTTTT.

This clonotype showed up just a few times. The chain is built from TRBV12-3 or TRBV12-4 and TRBJ2-7; D might be TRBD1 or TRBD2, each matching 5 bases. This CDR3 spans 13 amino acids. V lost 6 bases to trimming and J lost 4 bases, with 13 bases between them. CDR3 sequence (DNA): TGTGCCAGCAGGGGACCTTCGGGGTACGAGCAGTACTTC. Translated, it gives CASRGPSGYEQYF.

V is TRBV4-1 and J is TRBJ1-1; TRBD1 agrees at 7 bases. The CDR3 has 15 residues. Germline lookup yields CDR1 MGHRA and CDR2 YSYEKL. Trimming took 3 bases from V and 4 from J; bases not matched to a gene: 8. The CDR3 coding sequence is TGCGCCAGCAGCCACCTCCTACAGGGGCTCACTGAAGCTTTCTTT. It encodes CASSHLLQGLTEAFF.

This clonotype was observed a few times. V usage is TRBV11-2 and J usage is TRBJ1-1, with D possibly TRBD1 on 5 matching bases. Germline-derived CDR1 and CDR2 are SGHAT and FQNNGV. The CDR3 loop spans 18 amino acids. V lost 5 bases and J 0 bases, leaving 22 bases between the germline ends. The CDR3 nucleotides are TGTGCCAGCAGCCGTATCCTCAGGGAAACCGCCTTGAACACTGAAGCTTTCTTT. Protein sequence: CASSRILRETALNTEAFF.

The rearrangement joins TRBV12-3 or TRBV12-4 to TRBJ2-1; TRBD2 is a possible D gene (5 bases). The V end was cut by 5 bases, the J end by 7 bases, with 15 bases between. The CDR3 has 14 residues. CDR3: CASSRTPPGNEQFF. The CDR3 bases are TGTGCCAGCAGTCGGACTCCCCCGGGGAATGAGCAGTTCTTC.

The rearrangement uses TRBV6-2 or TRBV6-3 and TRBJ2-2, with D tentatively TRBD1 (5 bases). Trimming stripped 4 bases from V and 5 bases from J, with 14 bases between. Germline CDR1 reads MNHEY; CDR2 reads SVGEGT. There are 15 residues in the CDR3. For the CDR3, the DNA is TGTGCCAGCAGTTCGTTAAGGGGTGGAACCGGGGAGCTGTTTTTT. Protein: CASSSLRGGTGELFF.

On this clonotype itself: A much larger clone is a single base away; this may be a read error. The gene calls are TRBV12-3 or TRBV12-4 and TRBJ1-5, with a tentative D call TRBD1 (5 bases). This CDR3 contains 16 residues. Trimming removed 2 bases from V and 2 bases from J, with 13 bases in between. This CDR3 is CASSLRQTYGNQPQHF. The CDR3 DNA reads TGTGCCAGCAGTTTACGACAGACCTACGGCAATCAGCCCCAGCATTTT.

The CDR3 loop reads CAISGSQETQYF. CDR3 bases: TGTGCCATCAGTGGTTCACAGGAGACCCAGTACTTC. The chain is built from TRBV10-3 and TRBJ2-5; D unresolved. This CDR3 is 12 amino acids long. V lost 4 bases to trimming and J lost 5 bases, with 8 bases between them. Germline loops: CDR1 ENHRY, CDR2 SYGVKD.

The V call is TRBV29-1, the J call TRBJ2-1; no reliable D call. CDR3 length: 13 amino acids. Germline CDR1 and CDR2: SQVTM and ANQGSEA. V shed 1 base and J shed 2 bases, with 6 bases lying between them. The CDR3 spells CSVEGIAYNEQFF. The DNA for the CDR3 is TGCAGCGTTGAAGGAATTGCCTACAATGAGCAGTTCTTC.